This T cell receptor (beta chain) originates from a study of T cell repertoires in cytomegalovirus infection. About the research overall: Epitope selection comprised recently identified HLA-C-restricted CMV epitopes and well-studied HLA-B-restricted CMV epitopes. From public TCR beta signatures came an indication of both CMV infection and matching HLA type. Study results and caveats: Cumulative frequency (of public TCR beta family members) identified carriers of CMV plus the relevant HLA. CMV-specific HLA-C-restricted TCR beta clonotypes dominated the ex vivo response.

Ten or more counts support this clonotype. Its antigen is unknown. Each CDR3 protein gets one entry after TCRdb re-called the reads with MiXCR. The sample holds roughly 500,000 distinct CDR3 sequences; around 30% are singletons and the top ten take roughly 17%. The ends lost 6 bases at V and 6 bases at J; junction bases unmatched: 8. The CDR3 length is 15 residues. Germline CDR1 MNHEY, CDR2 SVGEGT. The chain joins TRBV6-2 or TRBV6-3 to TRBJ1-5; 10 bases match TRBD1. The TCR sequence derives from a human donor in good health (CMV status not recorded). Some clones in this sample may be carry-over from other donors' samples. Here the sequenced sample was cultured PBMCs, taken from culture after CMV antigen stimulation. CDR3 amino acids: CASRSGQGGGQPQHF. CDR3 nucleotide sequence: TGTGCCAGCAGGAGCGGACAGGGGGGGGGTCAGCCCCAGCATTTT.